Listed below are T cell receptor beta chains from one sample, sequenced in a study of OX40 agonist ivuxolimab in advanced cancers. The protocol was immunoSEQ multiplex PCR, while the TCRdb copy is restricted to in-frame clones and leaves out a portion. The repertoire holds roughly 76,000 clones, with roughly 85% as singletons. The sequencing here drew on CD4+ or CD8+ T cells sorted from blood, taken in a trial of the OX40 agonist ivuxolimab. These receptors were obtained from an adult with an advanced solid tumor such as melanoma, head and neck, liver or kidney cancer. CDR3s include the opening cysteine and the closing phenylalanine or tryptophan. A D gene is named only where the DNA matches it firmly. Clone size is given for some rows only: seen once, a few or many times, or a class if the clone is expanded.

v_gene: TRBV5-1
d_gene: TRBD1
j_gene: TRBJ1-1
abundance: NA
CDR3aa: CASSLALGGWGTEAFF
CDR3nt: TGCGCCAGCAGCTTGGCCTTAGGGGGCTGGGGCACTGAAGCTTTCTTT

v_gene: TRBV19
d_gene: TRBD2
j_gene: TRBJ2-6
abundance: NA
CDR3aa: CASSLVSGINSGANVLTF
CDR3nt: TGTGCCAGTAGTCTTGTTAGCGGGATTAACTCTGGGGCCAACGTCCTGACTTTC

v_gene: TRBV27
d_gene: NA
j_gene: TRBJ2-2
abundance: NA
CDR3aa: CASSFGRMNTGELFF
CDR3nt: TGTGCCAGCAGTTTCGGACGGATGAACACCGGGGAGCTGTTTTTT

v_gene: TRBV30
d_gene: TRBD1
j_gene: TRBJ2-1
abundance: NA
CDR3aa: CAWSTWTGLNEQFF
CDR3nt: TGTGCCTGGAGTACATGGACAGGGTTAAATGAGCAGTTCTTC

v_gene: TRBV10-1
d_gene: NA
j_gene: TRBJ2-1
abundance: NA
CDR3aa: CASSESTSNEQFF
CDR3nt: TGCGCCAGCAGTGAGTCGACAAGCAATGAGCAGTTCTTC

v_gene: TRBV5-5
d_gene: NA
j_gene: TRBJ1-2
abundance: NA
CDR3aa: CASSRQGTNYGYTF
CDR3nt: TGTGCCAGCAGCCGGCAGGGAACTAACTATGGCTACACCTTC

v_gene: TRBV2
d_gene: NA
j_gene: TRBJ2-5
abundance: NA
CDR3aa: CASTRIGNQETQYF
CDR3nt: TGTGCCAGCACCCGCATTGGGAACCAAGAGACCCAGTACTTC

v_gene: TRBV7-6
d_gene: TRBD1
j_gene: TRBJ2-3
abundance: NA
CDR3aa: CASSLETGASTDTQYF
CDR3nt: TGTGCCAGCAGCTTAGAAACAGGGGCTAGCACAGATACGCAGTATTTT

v_gene: TRBV6-1
d_gene: NA
j_gene: TRBJ2-2
abundance: NA
CDR3aa: CASSELQGVGELFF
CDR3nt: TGTGCCAGCAGTGAACTTCAAGGGGTCGGGGAGCTGTTTTTT

v_gene: TRBV5-4
d_gene: NA
j_gene: TRBJ2-1
abundance: NA
CDR3aa: CASSLATNEQFF
CDR3nt: TGTGCCAGCAGCTTGGCCACAAATGAGCAGTTCTTC

v_gene: TRBV18
d_gene: TRBD2
j_gene: TRBJ2-1
abundance: NA
CDR3aa: CASSPPTAGANEQFF
CDR3nt: TGTGCCAGCTCACCACCGACAGCGGGAGCAAATGAGCAGTTCTTC

v_gene: TRBV29-1
d_gene: TRBD2
j_gene: TRBJ2-7
abundance: NA
CDR3aa: CSVVPWGGNSYEQYF
CDR3nt: TGCAGCGTTGTACCCTGGGGGGGTAACTCCTACGAGCAGTACTTC

v_gene: TRBV6-5
d_gene: NA
j_gene: TRBJ2-1
abundance: NA
CDR3aa: CASSYSGLTGNEQFF
CDR3nt: TGTGCCAGCAGTTACTCGGGCCTAACAGGGAATGAGCAGTTCTTC

v_gene: TRBV4-2
d_gene: NA
j_gene: TRBJ2-3
abundance: NA
CDR3aa: CASSQESRVSVLRADTQYF
CDR3nt: TGTGCCAGCAGCCAAGAAAGTCGGGTGTCGGTTCTAAGGGCAGATACGCAGTATTTT

v_gene: TRBV29-1
d_gene: NA
j_gene: TRBJ1-1
abundance: NA
CDR3aa: CSVAKTGLNTEAFF
CDR3nt: TGCAGCGTTGCAAAAACAGGGTTGAACACTGAAGCTTTCTTT

v_gene: TRBV25-1
d_gene: NA
j_gene: TRBJ1-1
abundance: NA
CDR3aa: CASKRGGNTEAFF
CDR3nt: TGTGCCAGCAAAAGGGGAGGGAACACTGAAGCTTTCTTT

v_gene: TRBV7-3
d_gene: NA
j_gene: TRBJ1-1
abundance: few
CDR3aa: CASSLQGSKDTEAFF
CDR3nt: TGTGCCAGCAGCTTACAGGGCAGTAAGGACACTGAAGCTTTCTTT

v_gene: TRBV2
d_gene: NA
j_gene: TRBJ1-2
abundance: NA
CDR3aa: CASRPNYGYTF
CDR3nt: TGTGCCAGCAGACCTAACTATGGCTACACCTTC

v_gene: TRBV2
d_gene: NA
j_gene: TRBJ2-2
abundance: NA
CDR3aa: CASNEQGSTNTGELFF
CDR3nt: TGTGCCAGCAATGAACAGGGATCGACTAACACCGGGGAGCTGTTTTTT

v_gene: TRBV5-1
d_gene: TRBD1
j_gene: TRBJ2-5
abundance: NA
CDR3aa: CASSPTRTGGETQYF
CDR3nt: TGCGCCAGCAGCCCAACAAGGACAGGGGGAGAGACCCAGTACTTC

v_gene: TRBV14
d_gene: TRBD1
j_gene: TRBJ2-7
abundance: few
CDR3aa: CASSQGTGQGRSYEQYF
CDR3nt: TGTGCCAGCAGCCAAGGTACTGGACAGGGGAGATCCTACGAGCAGTACTTC

v_gene: TRBV5-1
d_gene: NA
j_gene: TRBJ2-2
abundance: NA
CDR3aa: CASSPLVGLNTGELFF
CDR3nt: TGCGCCAGCAGCCCGTTAGTGGGACTGAACACCGGGGAGCTGTTTTTT

v_gene: TRBV4-1
d_gene: NA
j_gene: TRBJ1-4
abundance: NA
CDR3aa: CASSQVDAVAATNEKLFF
CDR3nt: TGCGCCAGCAGCCAAGTCGACGCCGTTGCTGCAACTAATGAAAAACTGTTTTTT

v_gene: TRBV18
d_gene: TRBD2
j_gene: TRBJ2-7
abundance: NA
CDR3aa: CASSPLREQYEQYF
CDR3nt: TGTGCCAGCTCACCACTGCGGGAGCAGTACGAGCAGTACTTC

v_gene: TRBV6-5
d_gene: NA
j_gene: TRBJ2-7
abundance: once
CDR3aa: CASSERTREQYF
CDR3nt: TGTGCCAGCAGTGAAAGGACTCGGGAGCAGTACTTC

v_gene: TRBV25-1
d_gene: NA
j_gene: TRBJ1-2
abundance: NA
CDR3aa: CASSVDYGYTF
CDR3nt: TGTGCCAGCAGTGTAGACTATGGCTACACCTTC

v_gene: TRBV6-5
d_gene: NA
j_gene: TRBJ1-3
abundance: NA
CDR3aa: CASSYEGGNTIYF
CDR3nt: TGTGCCAGCAGTTACGAAGGAGGAAACACCATATATTTT

v_gene: TRBV7-8
d_gene: NA
j_gene: TRBJ1-1
abundance: NA
CDR3aa: CASSFRGSTEAFF
CDR3nt: TGTGCCAGCAGCTTTAGGGGAAGCACTGAAGCTTTCTTT

v_gene: TRBV2
d_gene: NA
j_gene: TRBJ2-1
abundance: NA
CDR3aa: CASLGSSYNEQFF
CDR3nt: TGTGCCAGCCTAGGGAGCTCCTACAATGAGCAGTTCTTC

v_gene: TRBV19
d_gene: TRBD1
j_gene: TRBJ2-3
abundance: NA
CDR3aa: CASRWDRGADTQYF
CDR3nt: TGTGCCAGTAGATGGGACAGGGGAGCAGATACGCAGTATTTT

v_gene: TRBV28
d_gene: NA
j_gene: TRBJ1-5
abundance: once
CDR3aa: CASSRAGDQPQHF
CDR3nt: TGTGCCAGCAGTCGAGCAGGGGATCAGCCCCAGCATTTT

v_gene: TRBV6-5
d_gene: NA
j_gene: TRBJ2-5
abundance: NA
CDR3aa: CASRSGSLGETQYF
CDR3nt: TGCGCCAGCAGGTCCGGAAGTCTCGGAGAGACCCAGTACTTC

v_gene: TRBV21-1
d_gene: NA
j_gene: TRBJ2-3
abundance: NA
CDR3aa: CASRRLAGGRRDTQYF
CDR3nt: TGTGCCAGCAGGAGACTAGCGGGAGGGCGTAGAGATACGCAGTATTTT

v_gene: TRBV5-1
d_gene: NA
j_gene: TRBJ2-3
abundance: NA
CDR3aa: CASSSNSGTRADTQYF
CDR3nt: TGCGCCAGCAGCTCGAATAGCGGCACGCGTGCAGATACGCAGTATTTT

v_gene: TRBV7-3
d_gene: NA
j_gene: TRBJ2-2
abundance: NA
CDR3aa: CASSLRGPNTGELFF
CDR3nt: TGTGCCAGCAGCTTGCGTGGGCCTAACACCGGGGAGCTGTTTTTT

v_gene: TRBV11-3
d_gene: NA
j_gene: TRBJ2-6
abundance: NA
CDR3aa: CASSLGTDSSGANVLTF
CDR3nt: TGTGCCAGCAGCTTAGGAACCGACAGCTCTGGGGCCAACGTCCTGACTTTC

v_gene: TRBV5-1
d_gene: NA
j_gene: TRBJ2-5
abundance: NA
CDR3aa: CASSYAGQRQETQYF
CDR3nt: TGCGCCAGCAGCTACGCCGGACAGCGCCAAGAGACCCAGTACTTC

v_gene: TRBV27
d_gene: NA
j_gene: TRBJ2-6
abundance: NA
CDR3aa: CASSLLDGAGANVLTF
CDR3nt: TGTGCCAGCAGTTTATTGGACGGAGCTGGGGCCAACGTCCTGACTTTC

v_gene: TRBV28
d_gene: NA
j_gene: TRBJ2-1
abundance: NA
CDR3aa: CASSTLAWGNNEQFF
CDR3nt: TGTGCCAGCAGCACTCTAGCTTGGGGAAACAATGAGCAGTTCTTC

v_gene: TRBV5-1
d_gene: TRBD2
j_gene: TRBJ2-1
abundance: once
CDR3aa: CASSDPGTSNEQFF
CDR3nt: TGCGCCAGCAGCGACCCCGGGACTAGCAATGAGCAGTTCTTC

v_gene: TRBV7-6
d_gene: TRBD2
j_gene: TRBJ2-1
abundance: NA
CDR3aa: CASSPQLAAYNEQFF
CDR3nt: TGTGCCAGCAGCCCGCAACTAGCGGCCTACAATGAGCAGTTCTTC